At least ten counts were recorded for the clone carrying this T cell receptor (beta chain). Its matching antigen is unknown. The data belong to a study of neurological immune-mediated disorders. Overall study findings and caveats: A possible signature was seen in one related-CDR3 cluster, into which phylogenetic grouping placed the repertoires of 18 of 34 multiple sclerosis patients. No CDR3 amino acid sequences recurred among expanded clones across subjects, suggesting private repertoires in all groups. Levels of TCR clonal expansion peaked in HTLV-1-associated myelopathy and reached their lowest in multiple sclerosis, under those of healthy controls.

Synthesis of cDNA was accomplished via 5'RACE employing 10-nucleotide random UMIs. One entry per CDR3 protein results from TCRdb running MiXCR on the 5' RACE reads. The profile shows approximately 50,000 distinct CDR3 sequences, about 3.7% of them singletons. J gave up 9 bases and V 1 base, and 11 bases lay outside the gene matches. This CDR3 is built from 15 residues. Germline values: CDR1 MNHNS, CDR2 SASEGT. The chain links TRBV6-1 to TRBJ2-5, with 7 bases lining up with TRBD2. The TCR originated in a man between 40 and 49 years old with multiple sclerosis. The specimen was PBMCs. The DNA for the CDR3 is TGTGCCAGCAGTGAAGTGGTCGGGAGGACTGGGCCCCAGTACTTC. Its translation is CASSEVVGRTGPQYF.